This T cell receptor (beta chain) is from a study of blood T cells in healthy people across ages. General study findings and limits: Investigators viewed diversity estimates from one million T cells as underestimates, the study reported.

Researchers collected roughly 9.8 milliliters of peripheral blood from every single donor. This clonotype was detected only a few times. Its antigen is not known. A J-beta primer mix and a sample-barcoded 5' primer were used in a second PCR of roughly 6 to 11 cycles. A template-switch adaptor containing 12 random nucleotides labeled each cDNA molecule. TCRdb called the 5' RACE reads again in MiXCR, with one record for every CDR3 protein. This sample has around 1.5 million distinct CDR3 sequences; roughly a third occur once, and the top ten carry roughly 10%. J was trimmed by 5 bases and V by 5 bases; bases with no gene match: 9. The CDR3 is 14 residues long. The germline V gene has CDR1 DFQATT and CDR2 SNEGSKA (reference sequence).

This chain links TRBV20-1 with TRBJ2-3; 8 positions match TRBD2. Sequencing was done on a sample of blood. The sequence came from a woman in her 30s in good health. The CDR3 DNA reads TGCAGTGCTCGTCTTAGCGGGATCGGAGATACGCAGTATTTT. Translating gives CSARLSGIGDTQYF.